This entry features one T cell receptor beta chain sequence. The data were obtained in a study of blood T cell repertoires in COVID-19. Overall study context: PBMCs, B-cell-depleted T cells, or T cells were the source of the cDNA or gDNA that made up the material.

Authors' analysis steps: Amplification from reference gene primers served as the basis for estimated nucleated cell counts. Sequencing was performed with immunoSEQ multiplex PCR; in TCRdb, only in-frame clones are kept and a portion is missing. V, J and clone size reflect that table, while D and trimming were determined from the DNA. The table includes around 170,000 clones, approximately 87% detected once. The CDR3 covers 17 residues. V was cut by 4 bases and J by 1 base, with 22 bases left in between. Germline V gene data show CDR1 as SQVTM and CDR2 as ANQGSEA. The sample comprised peripheral blood. The chain combines TRBV29-1 with TRBJ1-1; possibly TRBD1 for D (6 bases). This receptor was taken from a woman in her seventies with acute or convalescent COVID-19. CDR3 residues: CSVGHRAAVAENTEAFF. The CDR3 bases are TGCAGCGTTGGGCACAGGGCTGCTGTCGCTGAGAACACTGAAGCTTTCTTT.